This TCR beta chain was captured by sequencing in a study of T cell responses to AZD1222 COVID-19 vaccine. In its sample, this clone was seen once. Trimming cost V 3 bases and J 5 bases, with 14 bases left between them. The CDR3 contains 14 residues. The germline gives CDR1 SEHNR, CDR2 FQNEAQ (reference sequence). Some clones are missing from TCRdb's copy, which holds only in-frame ones; the method was immunoSEQ multiplex PCR. The repertoire holds approximately 49,000 clones, with roughly three quarters as singletons. The sample consisted of peripheral blood, taken on day 0 of MenACWY control vaccination. The clonotype comes from an adult in good health. The chain carries TRBV7-9 and TRBJ2-7; the D is unclear. CDR3 residues: CASSFSSRPDEQYF. The CDR3 bases are TGTGCCAGCAGCTTCTCTTCTAGGCCGGACGAGCAGTACTTC.